This T cell receptor (beta chain) was captured in a study of cytomegalovirus exposure and HLA in healthy donors. There are 16 residues in the CDR3. Germline loops: CDR1 SGHTA, CDR2 FQGNSA. This clone was counted only a few times. At one boundary the junction diverges from the germline segment, which might be a read error. Vbeta (60) and Jbeta (13) primers were used in the PCR. Some clones are missing from TCRdb's copy, which holds only in-frame ones; the method was immunoSEQ multiplex PCR. The table has around 150,000 clones, 80% seen once. The sequenced sample was PBMCs. V gene TRBV7-2 combines with J gene TRBJ1-2; 8 bases match TRBD1. The source of this sequence is a man younger than 45 in good health and CMV-seronegative. The CDR3 DNA is TGTGCCAGCAGCCAGCAGGGACAGGAAAACAACTATGGCTACCCCTTC. Amino acids: CASSQQGQENNYGYPF.